The next 14 T cell receptor beta chains were all read from a single sample in a study of cytomegalovirus exposure and HLA in healthy donors. The PCR made use of 60 Vbeta and 13 Jbeta primers. TCRdb keeps only in-frame clones here, not all; method: immunoSEQ multiplex PCR. This table lists 95,000 to 150,000 clones. Sequenced: PBMCs. The receptors originated from a man between 18 and 35 years old in good health and CMV-seronegative.

The CDR3 bases are TGTGCCAGCAGTGAAGTGGCAGGGGGGTCGGATACGCAGTATTTT. It yields the protein CASSEVAGGSDTQYF. The chain links TRBV2 to TRBJ2-3; D may be TRBD1 (7 bases). This CDR3 has 15 amino acids. Germline V gene data show CDR1 as SNHLY and CDR2 as FYNNEI. The germline V and J ends were trimmed by 1 base and 6 bases, with 14 bases remaining between them. Full variable domain (missing parts from reference TRBV2 and TRBJ2-3): EPEVTQTPSHQVTQMGQEVILRCVPISNHLYFYWYRQILGQKVEFLVSFYNNEISEKSEIFDDQFSVERPDGSNFTLKIRSTKLEDSAMYFCASSEVAGGSDTQYFGPGTRLTVL.

The chain combines TRBV27 with TRBJ2-1; tentative D call: TRBD2 (5 bases). Between the trimmed V and J ends, which lost 8 bases and 5 bases, there was a span of 16 bases. The CDR3 sequence is 14 residues long. Germline V CDR1 and CDR2: MNHEY, SMNVEV (reference sequence). Here the CDR3 DNA reads TGTGCCAGCCTAAGGAGGCTTGGGCACAATGAGCAGTTCTTC. This sequence encodes CASLRRLGHNEQFF.

J is TRBJ2-7 and V is TRBV7-2; 11 positions match TRBD2. The V and J ends lost 2 bases and 7 bases, in that order; junction bases with no gene match: 7. Germline V gene sequence: CDR1 SGHTA, CDR2 FQGNSA. The CDR3 contains 15 residues. The CDR3 here is CASSLRTSGSGEQYF. CDR3 nucleotides: TGTGCCAGCAGCTTACGAACTAGCGGGAGCGGTGAGCAGTACTTC.

The V and J genes are TRBV9 and TRBJ1-1; 7 nucleotides align to TRBD1. With V trimmed by 3 bases and J by 2 bases, 10 bases remained unmatched. This CDR3 has 16 amino acids. CDR1 and CDR2 (germline): SGDLS, YYNGEE. Here the CDR3 reads CASSATGRGPNTEAFF. CDR3 DNA sequence: TGTGCCAGCAGCGCGACAGGGAGAGGGCCTAACACTGAAGCTTTCTTT.

The CDR3 loop reads CASSPRVVYTEAFF. DNA of the CDR3: TGTGCCAGCAGTCCACGGGTAGTATACACTGAAGCTTTCTTT. The V call is TRBV5-6, the J call TRBJ1-1; D is undetermined. The germline V and J ends were trimmed by 5 bases and 3 bases, with 14 bases remaining between them. This CDR3 has 14 amino acids. Germline CDR1 reads SGHDT; CDR2 reads YYEEEE.

The chain recombines TRBV27 with TRBJ2-1; TRBD2 matches at 9 bases. The CDR3 is made up of 16 amino acids. The J segment lost 9 bases and the V segment lost 5 bases, leaving 14 bases of the junction unmatched. The germline V gene encodes CDR1 MNHEY and CDR2 SMNVEV (reference sequence). The CDR3 region is CASSPQTSGRTGEQFF. The DNA for the CDR3 is TGTGCCAGCAGTCCCCAGACTAGCGGTCGTACGGGTGAGCAGTTCTTC.

J is TRBJ1-4 and V is TRBV5-8; TRBD1 is a possible D gene (5 bases). The CDR3 loop spans 14 amino acids. The germline gives CDR1 SGHTS, CDR2 YDEGEE. V gave up 5 bases and J gave up 7 bases, with 15 bases separating them. CDR3 protein: CASSFGGGSEKLFF. Written as DNA, the CDR3 is TGTGCCAGCAGTTTCGGGGGGGGAAGTGAAAAACTGTTTTTT.

This chain joins TRBV19 and TRBJ1-5, with 7 bases matching TRBD1. Germline V gene data show CDR1 as LNHDA and CDR2 as SQIVND (reference sequence). This CDR3 region has 16 residues. Trimming took 4 bases from V and 2 from J; bases not matched to a gene: 8. CDR3 loop: CASSTPTGMGNQPQHF. CDR3 sequence (DNA): TGTGCCAGTAGTACCCCGACAGGGATGGGCAATCAGCCCCAGCATTTT.

The rearrangement joins TRBV6-5 to TRBJ2-4; D perhaps matches TRBD2 (5 bases). This CDR3 has 16 residues. V lost 0 bases, J lost 7 bases, and 16 bases lay in between. Per the germline V gene, CDR1 is MNHEY and CDR2 is SVGAGI. The CDR3 DNA reads as TGTGCCAGCAGTTACTCGGTCGGGGTCTTGGGGAACATTCAGTACTTC. Residues: CASSYSVGVLGNIQYF.

With respect to this clone: The identical CDR3 is also encoded by other nucleotide sequences in the sample. The rearrangement links TRBV7-9 to TRBJ1-1, with a tentative D call TRBD1 (5 bases). This CDR3 has 13 amino acids. V shed 5 bases and J shed 1 base, with 8 bases lying between them. Germline values: CDR1 SEHNR, CDR2 FQNEAQ (reference sequence). CDR3 sequence: CASSPGQNTEAFF. DNA of the CDR3: TGTGCCAGCAGCCCCGGACAGAACACTGAAGCTTTCTTT.

The V gene is TRBV7-9, the J gene TRBJ2-5; no reliable D call. The V and J ends lost 4 bases and 1 base respectively, with 7 bases between them. This CDR3 region has 13 residues. Germline V gives CDR1 SEHNR, CDR2 FQNEAQ (reference sequence). The CDR3: CASSSWSQETQYF. Here the CDR3 DNA reads TGTGCCAGCAGCTCGTGGAGCCAAGAGACCCAGTACTTC.

Points on this clone: Additional DNA sequences in this sample encode the identical CDR3. The V gene is TRBV9, the J gene TRBJ1-2; 7 nucleotides align to TRBD1. Looked up from germline, CDR1 is SGDLS and CDR2 is YYNGEE. J gave up 3 bases and V 2 bases, and 1 base lay outside the gene matches. There are 13 residues in the CDR3. Here the CDR3 reads CASSVQGDYGYTF. CDR3 DNA sequence: TGTGCCAGCAGCGTTCAGGGGGACTATGGCTACACCTTC.

The CDR3 reads CASSPLGQVGSGNTIYF. For the CDR3, the DNA is TGTGCCAGCTCACCACTAGGACAGGTCGGTTCTGGAAACACCATATATTTT. The genes are TRBV18 and TRBJ1-3, with 7 bases identical to TRBD1. This CDR3 comprises 17 residues. CDR1 is KGHSH, CDR2 LQKENI, per germline. V lost 1 base and J lost 1; bases outside the gene matches: 7.

The CDR3 DNA sequence: TGTGCCAGCAGCCTCATTGACCGGGACAGGCCAAATCAGCCCCAGCATTTT. Amino acid sequence: CASSLIDRDRPNQPQHF. V is TRBV14 and J is TRBJ1-5; 8 nucleotides match TRBD1. V gave up 4 bases and J gave up 4 bases; unmatched junction bases: 12. The CDR3 is made up of 17 amino acids. Germline V CDR1 and CDR2: SGHDN, FVKESK.